A single sample is the source of the 29 T cell receptor beta chains below, sequenced in a study of blood T cell repertoires in COVID-19. Sequencing was performed with immunoSEQ multiplex PCR; in TCRdb, only in-frame clones are kept and a portion is missing. The data hold about 310,000 clones, with approximately 87% observed a single time. Sequences were obtained from peripheral blood. The receptors stem from a woman aged 25 to 39 with COVID-19, enrolled during active disease.

This chain joins TRBV11-2 and TRBJ1-4, with 9 bases that match TRBD1. Trimming cost V 2 bases and J 6 bases; bases outside gene matches: 13. CDR1 SGHAT and CDR2 FQNNGV come from the germline V gene. The CDR3 covers 18 residues. CDR3 sequence reads: CASSLTQGAGGIDEKLFF. CDR3 DNA: TGTGCCAGCAGCTTAACACAGGGGGCAGGGGGTATCGATGAAAAACTGTTTTTT. Full variable domain (missing parts from reference TRBV11-2 and TRBJ1-4): EAGVAQSPRYKIIEKRQSVAFWCNPISGHATLYWYQQILGQGPKLLIQFQNNGVVDDSQLPKDRFSAERLKGVDSTLKIQPAKLEDSAVYLCASSLTQGAGGIDEKLFFGSGTQLSVL.

The gene calls are TRBV7-2 and TRBJ1-1; 7 nucleotides line up with TRBD1. CDR3 length: 14 residues. V lost 5 bases, J lost 0 bases, and 3 bases stayed unmatched. Germline CDR1 reads SGHTA; CDR2 reads FQGNSA. CDR3 region: CASSRQGVNTEAFF. The CDR3 coding sequence is TGTGCCAGCAGCCGGCAGGGGGTGAACACTGAAGCTTTCTTT.

This clone was observed once. This chain uses TRBV5-6 with TRBJ1-4; tentatively, D is TRBD1 (6 bases). V lost 5 bases and J 4 bases, leaving 15 bases between the germline ends. Germline CDR1 reads SGHDT; CDR2 reads YYEEEE. The length of the CDR3 is 15 residues. The DNA for the CDR3 is TGTGCCAGCAGTTGGCAGGGGACCCTTAATGAAAAACTGTTTTTT. Protein: CASSWQGTLNEKLFF.

The rearrangement links TRBV20-1 to TRBJ2-3; maybe TRBD2 (6 bases). CDR3 length equals 14 residues. Germline lookup yields CDR1 DFQATT and CDR2 SNEGSKA (reference sequence). V was shortened by 3 bases and J by 4 bases, with 14 bases between the two germline ends. The CDR3 is CSASTAGTPDTQYF. CDR3 coding DNA: TGCAGTGCTAGTACGGCGGGAACTCCAGATACGCAGTATTTT.

Note on this clone: In the same sample, other DNA sequences code for this CDR3. The J gene is TRBJ2-2, the V gene TRBV6-1; D is possibly TRBD2 (6 bases). CDR1 and CDR2 from the germline V gene are MNHNS and SASEGT. CDR3 length: 14 residues. Trimming left V 3 bases short and J 5 bases short, with 10 bases between. The CDR3 DNA reads as TGTGCCAGCAGTGAGGGACGGGGGACCGGGGAGCTGTTTTTT. It encodes CASSEGRGTGELFF.

This sequence joins TRBV7-9 and TRBJ2-3; 7 nucleotides agree with TRBD2. This CDR3 has 14 residues. The trim removed 5 bases at V and 1 base at J, leaving 3 bases unmatched. The V gene's germline CDR1 is SEHNR and CDR2 FQNEAQ (reference sequence). The CDR3: CASSTGGGTDTQYF. CDR3 DNA: TGTGCCAGCAGCACGGGAGGTGGCACAGATACGCAGTATTTT.

This chain joins TRBV10-3 and TRBJ2-7; 8 bases agree with TRBD1. Germline V CDR1 and CDR2: ENHRY, SYGVKD. V dropped 6 bases and J dropped 0; count of bases not matched to a gene: 1. This CDR3 spans 13 amino acids. CDR3 nucleotide sequence: TGTGCCATCAGGGGACAGGACTCCTACGAGCAGTACTTC. Its protein product is CAIRGQDSYEQYF.

This chain connects TRBV9 to TRBJ1-4; D is possibly TRBD1 (6 bases). Germline CDR1 reads SGDLS; CDR2 reads YYNGEE. The ends were cut back, 3 bases at V and 5 bases at J, with 14 bases in the middle. The CDR3 consists of 15 residues. CDR3 loop: CASSEQGGGNEKLFF. The CDR3 nucleotides are TGTGCCAGCAGCGAACAGGGTGGAGGCAATGAAAAACTGTTTTTT. Full variable domain (rest looked up from reference TRBV9 and TRBJ1-4): DSGVTQTPKHLITATGQRVTLRCSPRSGDLSVYWYQQSLDQGLQFLIQYYNGEERAKGNILERFSAQQFPDLHSELNLSSLELGDSALYFCASSEQGGGNEKLFFGSGTQLSVL.

The chain joins TRBV24-1 to TRBJ2-2, with D maybe TRBD2 (6 bases). V was cut by 1 base and J by 7 bases, with 18 bases left in between. Germline V gene data show CDR1 as KGHDR and CDR2 as SFDVKD. There are 17 residues in the CDR3. CDR3 sequence: CATSDFRPGGYSGELFF. The CDR3 DNA sequence: TGTGCCACCAGTGATTTTAGGCCCGGAGGGTATAGCGGGGAGCTGTTTTTT.

The chain links TRBV18 to TRBJ1-1, with D hard to call. The CDR3 consists of 13 residues. Germline V gene data show CDR1 as KGHSH and CDR2 as LQKENI. Trimming took 3 bases from V and 4 from J, leaving 9 bases between them. The CDR3 sequence: CASSPREATEAFF. CDR3 sequence (DNA): TGTGCCAGCTCACCGCGGGAGGCCACTGAAGCTTTCTTT.

The chain recombines TRBV30 with TRBJ1-1; TRBD1 matches 8 bases. The CDR3 is made up of 15 amino acids. J was trimmed by 4 bases and V by 4 bases; bases with no gene match: 11. Per germline, CDR1 GTSNPN and CDR2 SVGIG (reference sequence). DNA for the CDR3: TGTGCCTGGAAGCCGCTGACAGGGGACCCCACTGAAGCTTTCTTT. Translation: CAWKPLTGDPTEAFF.

This chain joins TRBV6-6 and TRBJ2-7, with TRBD2 identical over 9 bases. The CDR3 length is 15 residues. The germline gives CDR1 MNHNY, CDR2 SVGAGI (reference sequence). After removal of 4 bases from V and 6 bases from J, the junction contained 10 bases not matched to a gene. CDR3 nucleotide sequence: TGTGCCAGCAGTTTCTCGACGACTAGCGGTGCCGAGCAGTACTTC. This sequence encodes CASSFSTTSGAEQYF.

J is TRBJ1-4 and V is TRBV10-3; TRBD1 agrees at 7 bases. After removal of 5 bases from V and 2 bases from J, the junction contained 2 bases not matched to a gene. There are 14 residues in the CDR3. Germline V CDR1 and CDR2: ENHRY, SYGVKD. Written as DNA, the CDR3 is TGTGCCATCAGTCAGGGGGGCACTAATGAAAAACTGTTTTTT. Translated, it gives CAISQGGTNEKLFF.

This clone has just a few counts. The chain joins TRBV4-1 to TRBJ2-1; 9 nucleotides match TRBD2. Germline assignment: CDR1 MGHRA and CDR2 YSYEKL. The J segment lost 5 bases and the V segment lost 4 bases, leaving 6 bases of the junction unmatched. The CDR3 runs 15 residues. The CDR3 spells CASSRGAGGNNEQFF. The CDR3, as DNA: TGCGCCAGCAGCCGGGGGGCGGGAGGGAACAATGAGCAGTTCTTC.

The J gene is TRBJ2-5, the V gene TRBV5-6, with 7 bases matching TRBD1. The CDR3 covers 13 residues. V lost 5 bases and J lost 4; bases outside the gene matches: 5. Germline V gene data show CDR1 as SGHDT and CDR2 as YYEEEE. The CDR3 is CASRTTGSETQYF. DNA of the CDR3: TGTGCCAGCAGGACGACAGGGTCAGAGACCCAGTACTTC.

The chain links TRBV30 to TRBJ2-3; D perhaps matches TRBD1 (6 bases). The CDR3 sequence is 13 residues long. Trimming pared 3 bases from V and 3 bases from J, leaving 10 bases between. Germline V CDR1 and CDR2: GTSNPN, SVGIG (reference sequence). As DNA, the CDR3 is TGTGCCTGGAGCCGAGGGGGTACAGATACGCAGTATTTT. It is translated as CAWSRGGTDTQYF.

This clone was found once. The chain is built from TRBV9 and TRBJ2-7, with 7 nucleotides matching TRBD2. The ends lost 0 bases at V and 3 bases at J; junction bases unmatched: 6. Germline CDR1 SGDLS, CDR2 YYNGEE. CDR3 length equals 15 residues. Here the CDR3 reads CASSVGMAGDYEQYF. The CDR3 DNA is TGTGCCAGCAGCGTAGGGATGGCGGGAGACTACGAGCAGTACTTC.

This clone was observed a handful of times. This sequence joins TRBV5-8 and TRBJ2-3, with unresolved D. Trimming took off 3 bases at V and 3 bases at J, with 14 bases between the two ends. Germline values: CDR1 SGHTS, CDR2 YDEGEE. The CDR3 contains 15 residues. CDR3 DNA: TGTGCCAGCAGCTCCTTGGTGGCGAGGACAGATACGCAGTATTTT. This translates into CASSSLVARTDTQYF.

The chain recombines TRBV25-1 with TRBJ1-3; weak D call: TRBD1 (6 bases). The CDR3 consists of 15 residues. Trimming removed 6 bases from V and 2 bases from J, with 14 bases in between. The V gene's germline CDR1 is MGHDK and CDR2 SYGVNS. CDR3 DNA sequence: TGTGCCAGCAGGACTCCAGGGGCTGCTGGAAACACCATATATTTT. Encoded protein: CASRTPGAAGNTIYF. The entire variable domain, with the rest obtained from reference TRBV25-1 and TRBJ1-3, is as follows: EADIYQTPRYLVIGTGKKITLECSQTMGHDKMYWYQQDPGMELHLIHYSYGVNSTEKGDLSSESTVSRIRTEHFPLTLESARPSHTSQYLCASRTPGAAGNTIYFGEGSWLTVV.

V and J are TRBV9 and TRBJ1-2, with TRBD1 as a possible D gene (6 bases). This CDR3 region has 15 residues. V shed 3 bases and J shed 5 bases, with 17 bases lying between them. Germline-derived CDR1 and CDR2 are SGDLS and YYNGEE. The CDR3 region is CASSGLQGNRYGYTF. The CDR3 DNA reads as TGTGCCAGCAGCGGACTCCAGGGGAATAGGTATGGCTACACCTTC.

The chain uses TRBV2 and TRBJ1-1; 9 nucleotides agree with TRBD1. In germline, CDR1 is SNHLY, CDR2 FYNNEI. Losses at the gene ends were 1 base for V and 0 bases for J; bases not matched to a gene: 3. The CDR3 totals 16 residues. The CDR3 bases are TGTGCCAGCAGTGAAGAGGGGACAGGGCTGAACACTGAAGCTTTCTTT. Translation: CASSEEGTGLNTEAFF.

The gene calls are TRBV19 and TRBJ2-3, with TRBD2 as a possible D gene (6 bases). CDR3 size: 15 residues. V lost 3 bases to trimming and J lost 3 bases, with 13 bases between them. CDR1 and CDR2 from the germline V gene are LNHDA and SQIVND (reference sequence). The chain's CDR3 is CASSILEGQTDTQYF. The CDR3 DNA reads as TGTGCCAGTAGTATTTTGGAGGGGCAAACAGATACGCAGTATTTT. The whole variable domain, filled in from reference TRBV19 and TRBJ2-3, reads DGGITQSPKYLFRKEGQNVTLSCEQNLNHDAMYWYRQDPGQGLRLIYYSQIVNDFQKGDIAEGYSVSREKKESFPLTVTSAQKNPTAFYLCASSILEGQTDTQYFGPGTRLTVL.

The chain carries TRBV28 and TRBJ2-5; TRBD2 matches 8 bases. The CDR3 length is 16 residues. J was trimmed by 5 bases and V by 7 bases; bases with no gene match: 15. CDR1 and CDR2 from the germline V gene are MDHEN and SYDVKM. CDR3 amino acids: CASNPLAGSLSETQYF. In DNA, the CDR3 is TGTGCCAGCAACCCCTTAGCGGGATCCCTGTCCGAGACCCAGTACTTC. The full variable domain, rest sourced from reference TRBV28 and TRBJ2-5, is DVKVTQSSRYLVKRTGEKVFLECVQDMDHENMFWYRQDPGLGLRLIYFSYDVKMKEKGDIPEGYSVSREKKERFSLILESASTNQTSMYLCASNPLAGSLSETQYFGPGTRLLVL.

The chain couples TRBV19 to TRBJ1-1, with TRBD1 matching 7 bases. CDR3 length equals 14 residues. V lost 8 bases, J lost 5 bases, and 11 bases stayed unmatched. Looked up from germline, CDR1 is LNHDA and CDR2 is SQIVND (reference sequence). The CDR3 protein is CASLAGGIGTEAFF. CDR3 bases: TGTGCCAGTCTGGCAGGGGGGATAGGGACTGAAGCTTTCTTT.

The chain is built from TRBV7-9 and TRBJ1-2, with 11 nucleotides matching TRBD1. V dropped 1 base and J dropped 4; count of bases not matched to a gene: 8. CDR3 length: 17 residues. Germline V lookup: CDR1 SEHNR, CDR2 FQNEAQ (reference sequence). Written as DNA, the CDR3 is TGTGCCAGCAGCTTAGATCGGACAGGGGGCATTAGCTATGGCTACACCTTC. Protein: CASSLDRTGGISYGYTF.

This clone has just a few counts. The V call is TRBV5-1, the J call TRBJ1-3; 8 bases align to TRBD1. Per the germline V gene, CDR1 is SGHRS and CDR2 is YFSETQ. With V trimmed by 4 bases and J by 4 bases, 4 bases remained unmatched. The CDR3 extends over 14 amino acids. The CDR3 bases are TGCGCCAGCAGCCCCCGACAGGGGGGAAACACCATATATTTT. This translates into CASSPRQGGNTIYF.

V is TRBV18 and J is TRBJ1-4; 7 bases map to TRBD1. Germline CDR1 reads KGHSH; CDR2 reads LQKENI. This CDR3 spans 16 amino acids. V dropped 5 bases and J dropped 8; count of bases not matched to a gene: 14. DNA for the CDR3: TGTGCCAGCTCATCTCGACAGGGTGGAGGGGAGGAAAAACTGTTTTTT. Translated: CASSSRQGGGEEKLFF.

V gene TRBV10-3 combines with J gene TRBJ1-2, with D possibly TRBD1 on 5 matching bases. CDR3 length equals 16 residues. The germline gives CDR1 ENHRY, CDR2 SYGVKD. The V and J ends lost 3 bases and 1 base respectively, with 15 bases between them. The CDR3 protein is CAISEARQGNNYGYTF. The CDR3 DNA is TGTGCCATCAGTGAAGCGCGCCAGGGAAATAACTATGGCTACACCTTC.

A single count supports this clone. The chain is built from TRBV7-9 and TRBJ1-2; 7 nucleotides align to TRBD1. The germline CDR1 and CDR2 sequences are SEHNR and FQNEAQ (reference sequence). V lost 5 bases and J lost 12; bases outside the gene matches: 15. The CDR3 spans 14 residues. The CDR3, as DNA: TGTGCCAGCAGCCACACCTCGGGGGACAGTACCGACACCTTC. Translated, it gives CASSHTSGDSTDTF.